Listed below are T cell receptor beta chains from one sample, sequenced in a study of regulatory T cells in long-lasting Graves disease. TCRdb reanalysed the multiplex PCR reads using MiXCR and keeps one entry per CDR3 protein. The sample lists about 470,000 distinct CDR3 sequences, approximately 15% occurring once. This same sample was also part of a study on T cells in Graves' hyperthyroidism and ophthalmopathy.

The source was peripheral blood mononuclear cells (PBMCs), collected at new diagnosis, from a patient treated with antithyroid drugs. These receptors came from a woman in her twenties or thirties with Graves disease. Each CDR3 is given with its conserved first and last residue. The order of the fields is V gene, J gene, D gene, clone size, CDR3 DNA, CDR3 protein. The D gene is left open where the match is weak. Clone size is shown for a subset of rows, as once, few, many or a class of expanded clone.

TRBV12-3/TRBV12-4	TRBJ1-2	.	many	TGTGCCAGCAGTTTAGCAGGGAACTATGGCTACACCTTC	CASSLAGNYGYTF
TRBV19	TRBJ2-4	.	few	TGTGCCAGTAGCCAGGGACAACTTCGCCTAGCCAAAAACATTCAGTACTTC	CASSQGQLRLAKNIQYF
TRBV11-2	TRBJ2-7	.	many	TGTGCCAGCAGCCTCCAAAGATCCTCCTACGAGCAGTACTTC	CASSLQRSSYEQYF
TRBV7-6	TRBJ2-7	TRBD2	many	TGTGCCAGCAGCTCCCTAGCGGGCACCTACGAGCAGTACTTC	CASSSLAGTYEQYF
TRBV18	TRBJ1-1	.	many	TGTGCCAGCTCACCGGGGACGAACACTGAAGCTTTCTTT	CASSPGTNTEAFF
TRBV11-2	TRBJ1-3	TRBD1	.	TGTGCCAGCAGCTACCGGACAGGGGGATCTGGAAACACCATATATTTT	CASSYRTGGSGNTIYF
TRBV29-1	TRBJ1-1	.	few	TGCAGCGCTAGGGGGGTGGGATCTGAAGCTTTCTTT	CSARGVGSEAFF
TRBV19	TRBJ1-1	.	.	TGTGCCAGTAGTATTGCACATCTGCTCGCTGAAGCTTTCTTT	CASSIAHLLAEAFF
TRBV20-1	TRBJ2-1	TRBD2	many	TGCAGTGCCCCCCCTAGCGGGAGGTGGAATGAGCAGTTCTTC	CSAPPSGRWNEQFF
TRBV9	TRBJ1-4	.	.	TGTGCCAGCAGCGTAAAAACAGGCTCGGAGACTAATGAAAAACTGTTTTTT	CASSVKTGSETNEKLFF
TRBV20-1	TRBJ2-7	TRBD2	few	TGCAGTGCTCGCGGCCGGGACGGGAGGATATACTCCTACGAGCAGTACTTC	CSARGRDGRIYSYEQYF
TRBV28	TRBJ2-3	.	many	TGTGCCAGCTCGGGACTGAATACAGATACGCAGTATTTT	CASSGLNTDTQYF
TRBV11-3	TRBJ1-2	TRBD1	few	TGTGCCAGCAGCTTGCCTCCGGGACAGGGGCTCTATGGCTACACCTTC	CASSLPPGQGLYGYTF
TRBV4-2	TRBJ2-7	TRBD2	.	TGTGCCAGCAGCCAAGATCCCGGACTAGTATCCTACGAGCAGTACTTC	CASSQDPGLVSYEQYF
TRBV19	TRBJ2-7	TRBD1	.	TGTGCCAGTAGTATAGTAGGGACAGGGGATTTCGAGGTCCTCTACGAGCAGTACTTC	CASSIVGTGDFEVLYEQYF